This TCR beta chain was retrieved from a study of T cells in narcolepsy. Concerning this clone itself: The antigen is not known.

The method was immunoSEQ multiplex PCR; TCRdb's version includes in-frame clones alone and lacks a portion of them. The sample contains about 27,000 clones, around three quarters of which appear only once. Notes on the study in general: Same-patient CSF and blood CD4+ T cell clonotypes included HCRT-specific and TRIB2-specific autoreactive ones.

The sequence was collected from a human donor with narcolepsy. The sequencing input was CD45RA- memory CD4+ T cells from PBMCs.

The CDR3 spells CASSPTGGYGYTF. In DNA form, the CDR3 reads TGTGCCAGCAGCCCAACAGGGGGTTATGGCTACACCTTC. The J gene is TRBJ1-2, the V gene TRBV7-9; 8 bases match TRBD1. CDR3 length: 13 amino acids. V trimming: 5 bases; J trimming: 5 bases; junction bases outside the gene matches: 4. The V gene's germline CDR1 is SEHNR and CDR2 FQNEAQ (reference sequence).